The rows below give T cell receptor beta chains drawn from one sample of a study of CD8 T cells in ankylosing spondylitis. TCRdb ran MiXCR on the 5' RACE reads and lists one entry per CDR3 protein. The repertoire consists of 220,000 or so distinct CDR3 sequences, with more than 9% occurring once and the leading ten covering 21%. The source material was blood, either unsorted or a sorted T cell fraction (not recorded which). These receptors all stem from a male donor with ankylosing spondylitis or in good health (not recorded which). Both conserved end residues are trimmed from each CDR3. A D gene is named only where the DNA matches it firmly.

J: TRBJ1-6
D: NA
V: TRBV27
CDR3: ASSLEGGLSYNSPLH

J: TRBJ2-1
D: TRBD2
V: TRBV7-3
CDR3: ASSSGLAGDYNEQF

J: TRBJ1-1
D: NA
V: TRBV11-2
CDR3: ASSPTRGNTEAF

J: TRBJ2-1
D: NA
V: TRBV7-3
CDR3: ASSPAPARNEQF

J: TRBJ1-1
D: NA
V: TRBV3-1
CDR3: ASSRTPGQNTEAF

J: TRBJ2-3
D: NA
V: TRBV15
CDR3: ATSRDLGGQDTQY

J: TRBJ2-5
D: NA
V: TRBV5-6
CDR3: ASSSLATGPQETQY

J: TRBJ2-2
D: NA
V: TRBV20-1
CDR3: SASLTGELF

J: TRBJ1-3
D: TRBD1
V: TRBV6-1
CDR3: ASSEAAGTVVSGNTIY

J: TRBJ2-7
D: TRBD1
V: TRBV25-1
CDR3: ASSGRTGADEQY

J: TRBJ2-1
D: NA
V: TRBV11-3
CDR3: ASSSRTSSYNEQF

J: TRBJ2-2
D: NA
V: TRBV24-1
CDR3: ATSDFVGGNLGELF

J: TRBJ1-5
D: TRBD1
V: TRBV28
CDR3: ASNKPGQAYQPQH

J: TRBJ2-5
D: TRBD2
V: TRBV12-3/TRBV12-4
CDR3: ASRSGLAGAQETQY

J: TRBJ2-2
D: NA
V: TRBV29-1
CDR3: SVEQGGGELF

J: TRBJ2-6
D: NA
V: TRBV12-3/TRBV12-4
CDR3: ASSNRYSVNVLT

J: TRBJ2-3
D: NA
V: TRBV21-1
CDR3: ASSSGSSTDTQY

J: TRBJ2-5
D: TRBD2
V: TRBV12-3/TRBV12-4
CDR3: ASSSNLATSGSGTQY

J: TRBJ2-7
D: TRBD1
V: TRBV6-5
CDR3: ASSYRADRPYEQY

J: TRBJ2-5
D: NA
V: TRBV5-1
CDR3: ASTSGPQGGQTQY

J: TRBJ1-1
D: TRBD1
V: TRBV12-3/TRBV12-4
CDR3: ASSLVTGGETEAF

J: TRBJ2-5
D: TRBD2
V: TRBV12-3/TRBV12-4
CDR3: ASSSLRGGPDGETQY

J: TRBJ1-6
D: NA
V: TRBV28
CDR3: ASSLNRGHGSPLH

J: TRBJ2-3
D: TRBD1
V: TRBV5-6
CDR3: ASSLGDRGRADTQY

J: TRBJ2-5
D: TRBD1
V: TRBV5-1
CDR3: ASSRSGTGNQETQY

J: TRBJ2-1
D: TRBD1
V: TRBV5-1
CDR3: ASSQATGDNEQF

J: TRBJ1-2
D: NA
V: TRBV25-1
CDR3: ASRRTGLPNYGYT

J: TRBJ2-1
D: TRBD1
V: TRBV20-1
CDR3: SAITPGQGLSGDAYNEQF

J: TRBJ2-1
D: NA
V: TRBV7-9
CDR3: ASSLQAEQF

J: TRBJ1-1
D: NA
V: TRBV19
CDR3: ASSPDRRTEAF

J: TRBJ2-2
D: NA
V: TRBV29-1
CDR3: SVVEGRGGTGELF

J: TRBJ1-2
D: NA
V: TRBV24-1
CDR3: ATSGVHSSRDYGYT

J: TRBJ1-1
D: NA
V: TRBV20-1
CDR3: SARPDRNTEAF

J: TRBJ1-1
D: NA
V: TRBV28
CDR3: ASREGMYTEAF

J: TRBJ1-1
D: NA
V: TRBV20-1
CDR3: SAIEGTEAF

J: TRBJ2-2
D: TRBD2
V: TRBV6-2/TRBV6-3
CDR3: ASSWPRAGGNTGELL

J: TRBJ2-1
D: TRBD2
V: TRBV28
CDR3: ASSLTSGEGF

J: TRBJ2-3
D: TRBD1
V: TRBV29-1
CDR3: SVEDQHRGGTDTQY

J: TRBJ2-1
D: NA
V: TRBV6-1
CDR3: ASSPRRLNEQF

J: TRBJ2-7
D: NA
V: TRBV29-1
CDR3: SVEGYGGDEQY

J: TRBJ2-2
D: TRBD1
V: TRBV6-5
CDR3: ASSYFRTGGNTGELF

J: TRBJ2-5
D: TRBD1
V: TRBV20-1
CDR3: SARGTGDASIQETQY

J: TRBJ2-5
D: NA
V: TRBV20-1
CDR3: SARTGETQY

J: TRBJ2-7
D: NA
V: TRBV2
CDR3: ASSEPGGSGSVLSYEQY

J: TRBJ2-3
D: TRBD2
V: TRBV7-3
CDR3: ASSLTSVAGGYTDTQY

J: TRBJ1-5
D: NA
V: TRBV12-3/TRBV12-4
CDR3: ASSWGRSNQPQH

J: TRBJ2-1
D: TRBD1
V: TRBV5-1
CDR3: ASSLAGTENNEQF

J: TRBJ2-7
D: TRBD2
V: TRBV12-3/TRBV12-4
CDR3: ASSRTSGGDEQY

J: TRBJ2-3
D: TRBD2
V: TRBV20-1
CDR3: SARDPSGATDTQY

J: TRBJ1-5
D: NA
V: TRBV5-6
CDR3: ASSYSDLGSNQPQH

J: TRBJ2-5
D: NA
V: TRBV20-1
CDR3: SAIPRGQERFFQETQY

J: TRBJ2-3
D: NA
V: TRBV12-3/TRBV12-4
CDR3: ASSPTVSTDTQY

J: TRBJ1-2
D: NA
V: TRBV15
CDR3: ATSRDSPTVTPSYGYT

J: TRBJ1-1
D: NA
V: TRBV6-6
CDR3: ASIIRVPNTEAF

J: TRBJ1-2
D: NA
V: TRBV5-1
CDR3: ASSLELTNGYT

J: TRBJ2-2
D: NA
V: TRBV12-3/TRBV12-4
CDR3: ASSLLYGGTGELF

J: TRBJ1-4
D: NA
V: TRBV5-1
CDR3: ASSLARLSGSEKLF

J: TRBJ2-1
D: TRBD1
V: TRBV12-3/TRBV12-4
CDR3: ASSQHRDSLNEQF

J: TRBJ2-2
D: TRBD2
V: TRBV7-8
CDR3: ASKRTSGGGSTGELF

J: TRBJ1-5
D: NA
V: TRBV6-2/TRBV6-3
CDR3: ASSYVQVSTDTGNQPQH